These 14 T cell receptor beta chains were sequenced from one sample in a study of response to subunit inactivated influenza vaccine. From the RT-PCR reads, TCRdb called clonotypes with MiXCR, one entry per CDR3 protein. The repertoire holds hundreds of thousands of distinct CDR3 sequences, with roughly 14% as singletons. This sample comprised PBMCs from blood, obtained 14 days before vaccination. These receptors originate from a man in his fifties or sixties who received an inactivated influenza vaccine.

The CDR3: CASSLGTVGLGEQFF. The CDR3 nucleotides read TGTGCCAGCAGCTTAGGGACAGTGGGTTTAGGTGAGCAGTTCTTC. The chain uses TRBV11-1 and TRBJ2-1; perhaps TRBD1 as D (6 bases). Germline lookup yields CDR1 SGHAT and CDR2 FQDESV (reference sequence). Trimming took 1 base from V and 9 from J, leaving 16 bases between them. The CDR3 covers 15 residues.

The chain has TRBV18 and TRBJ2-5; D uncertain. The CDR3 is made up of 12 amino acids. The germline CDR1 and CDR2 sequences are KGHSH and LQKENI. Trimming left V 2 bases short and J 5 bases short, with 6 bases between. The CDR3 reads CASSPFGETQYF. CDR3 DNA: TGTGCCAGCTCACCATTTGGGGAGACCCAGTACTTC.

A few counts support this clonotype. The chain uses TRBV10-3 and TRBJ1-2, with D hard to call. Germline loops: CDR1 ENHRY, CDR2 SYGVKD. V was clipped by 11 bases and J by 0 bases, with 10 bases between them. This CDR3 comprises 12 residues. CDR3 DNA sequence: TGTGCCGCTACCGAGGCTAACTATGGCTACACCTTC. Residues: CAATEANYGYTF.

The genes are TRBV29-1 and TRBJ2-1; 7 positions agree with TRBD2. The CDR3 extends over 13 amino acids. Germline trimming cut 3 bases from V and 9 bases from J; bases unmatched to any gene: 8. CDR1 SQVTM and CDR2 ANQGSEA come from the germline V gene. DNA of the CDR3: TGCAGCGTTGACGACGGGGGAGGGATTGAGCAGTTCTTC. Amino acid sequence: CSVDDGGGIEQFF.

This clonotype has more than one count but fewer than ten. This chain uses TRBV5-1 with TRBJ1-2; 9 nucleotides align to TRBD1. CDR3 length: 17 amino acids. Germline CDR1 reads SGHRS; CDR2 reads YFSETQ. V was clipped by 4 bases and J by 1 base; unmatched bases: 11. In nucleotides, the CDR3 is TGCGCCAGCAGCCCCCAACCCCCGACAGGGGGTAACTATGGCTACACCTTC. It translates to CASSPQPPTGGNYGYTF.

This clonotype was counted many times. This rearrangement joins TRBV4-1 to TRBJ1-2; TRBD1 matches 9 bases. Germline values: CDR1 MGHRA, CDR2 YSYEKL. V lost 3 bases to trimming and J lost 1 base; unmatched junction nucleotides: 3. This CDR3 has 15 amino acids. The CDR3 bases are TGCGCCAGCAGCCAGGGACAGGGAAATAACTATGGCTACACCTTC. It specifies CASSQGQGNNYGYTF.

This clonotype has just a few counts. Here the CDR3 reads CATSREQGGYNEQFF. In DNA form, the CDR3 reads TGTGCCACCAGCAGAGAGCAGGGGGGCTACAATGAGCAGTTCTTC. The chain combines TRBV15 with TRBJ2-1; TRBD1 might be the D (7 bases). Deletions cut 0 bases from V and 3 bases from J, with 9 bases between. Germline CDR1 reads LNHNV; CDR2 reads YYDKDF (reference sequence). The CDR3 loop spans 15 amino acids.

This chain joins TRBV7-8 and TRBJ2-4; TRBD2 agrees at 9 bases. This CDR3 region has 15 residues. Trimming took 3 bases from V and 10 from J; bases not matched to a gene: 10. Germline V gives CDR1 SGHVS, CDR2 FQNEAQ. The CDR3 DNA is TGTGCCAGCAGCTTGAGGCGGGAGGGCCTTGGGATTCAGTACTTC. As protein: CASSLRREGLGIQYF. Full variable domain (rest looked up from reference TRBV7-8 and TRBJ2-4): GAGVSQSPRYKVAKRGQDVALRCDPISGHVSLFWYQQALGQGPEFLTYFQNEAQLDKSGLPSDRFFAERPEGSVSTLKIQRTQQEDSAVYLCASSLRREGLGIQYFGAGTRLSVL.

The chain uses TRBV11-2 and TRBJ2-7, with D tentatively TRBD1 (5 bases). Germline CDR1 and CDR2: SGHAT and FQNNGV. The CDR3 sequence is 14 residues long. Trimming removed 5 bases from V and 3 bases from J, with 14 bases in between. In DNA, the CDR3 is TGTGCCAGCAGCAAGGACCTCAGGGTCTACGAGCAGTACTTC. The encoded protein is CASSKDLRVYEQYF.

This clonotype was counted between two and nine times. The rearrangement uses TRBV20-1 and TRBJ1-2; no firm D call. The length of the CDR3 is 13 residues. V was cut by 2 bases and J by 6 bases, with 13 bases left in between. Looked up from germline, CDR1 is DFQATT and CDR2 is SNEGSKA (reference sequence). Here the CDR3 DNA reads TGCAGTGCTAGATCGTTAGTCTTTAATGGCTACACCTTC. Its protein product is CSARSLVFNGYTF.

In DNA form, the CDR3 reads TGTGCCAGCAGCTTAGGTTTTCTAGGGACGGCAGATTCTGGGGCCAACGTCCTGACTTTC. Translation: CASSLGFLGTADSGANVLTF. The rearrangement links TRBV11-2 to TRBJ2-6; TRBD1 or TRBD2 may be the D gene (5 bases each). This CDR3 region has 20 residues. Trimming removed 1 base at V and 1 base at J, with 20 bases between. Germline V lookup: CDR1 SGHAT, CDR2 FQNNGV.

This sequence joins TRBV7-2 and TRBJ2-3, with D possibly being TRBD1 (5 bases). V gave up 5 bases and J gave up 8 bases, with 14 bases separating them. CDR3 size: 13 residues. Germline loops: CDR1 SGHTA, CDR2 FQGNSA. The CDR3: CASSGSTRGTQYF. The CDR3 nucleotides read TGTGCCAGCAGCGGCTCCACAAGGGGTACGCAGTATTTT.

This clonotype has only a few counts. A junction end diverges from the germline sequence, so it may reflect a read error. The J gene is TRBJ2-7, the V gene TRBV6-2 or TRBV6-3; TRBD2 might be the D (5 bases). In germline, CDR1 is MNHEY, CDR2 SVGEGT. CDR3 length: 12 amino acids. The CDR3 loop reads CASSDSSRRWYF. The CDR3 DNA reads TGTGCCAGCAGTGACTCGTCCAGGAGGTGGTACTTC.

This rearrangement joins TRBV4-2 to TRBJ2-2; 7 nucleotides match TRBD1. The J segment lost 3 bases and the V segment lost 1 base, leaving 8 bases of the junction unmatched. The CDR3 loop spans 17 amino acids. The germline gives CDR1 LGHNA, CDR2 YNFKEQ. The CDR3, as DNA: TGTGCCAGCAGCCAAGTAAATCGACAGGGATACACCGGGGAGCTGTTTTTT. Translated, it gives CASSQVNRQGYTGELFF.